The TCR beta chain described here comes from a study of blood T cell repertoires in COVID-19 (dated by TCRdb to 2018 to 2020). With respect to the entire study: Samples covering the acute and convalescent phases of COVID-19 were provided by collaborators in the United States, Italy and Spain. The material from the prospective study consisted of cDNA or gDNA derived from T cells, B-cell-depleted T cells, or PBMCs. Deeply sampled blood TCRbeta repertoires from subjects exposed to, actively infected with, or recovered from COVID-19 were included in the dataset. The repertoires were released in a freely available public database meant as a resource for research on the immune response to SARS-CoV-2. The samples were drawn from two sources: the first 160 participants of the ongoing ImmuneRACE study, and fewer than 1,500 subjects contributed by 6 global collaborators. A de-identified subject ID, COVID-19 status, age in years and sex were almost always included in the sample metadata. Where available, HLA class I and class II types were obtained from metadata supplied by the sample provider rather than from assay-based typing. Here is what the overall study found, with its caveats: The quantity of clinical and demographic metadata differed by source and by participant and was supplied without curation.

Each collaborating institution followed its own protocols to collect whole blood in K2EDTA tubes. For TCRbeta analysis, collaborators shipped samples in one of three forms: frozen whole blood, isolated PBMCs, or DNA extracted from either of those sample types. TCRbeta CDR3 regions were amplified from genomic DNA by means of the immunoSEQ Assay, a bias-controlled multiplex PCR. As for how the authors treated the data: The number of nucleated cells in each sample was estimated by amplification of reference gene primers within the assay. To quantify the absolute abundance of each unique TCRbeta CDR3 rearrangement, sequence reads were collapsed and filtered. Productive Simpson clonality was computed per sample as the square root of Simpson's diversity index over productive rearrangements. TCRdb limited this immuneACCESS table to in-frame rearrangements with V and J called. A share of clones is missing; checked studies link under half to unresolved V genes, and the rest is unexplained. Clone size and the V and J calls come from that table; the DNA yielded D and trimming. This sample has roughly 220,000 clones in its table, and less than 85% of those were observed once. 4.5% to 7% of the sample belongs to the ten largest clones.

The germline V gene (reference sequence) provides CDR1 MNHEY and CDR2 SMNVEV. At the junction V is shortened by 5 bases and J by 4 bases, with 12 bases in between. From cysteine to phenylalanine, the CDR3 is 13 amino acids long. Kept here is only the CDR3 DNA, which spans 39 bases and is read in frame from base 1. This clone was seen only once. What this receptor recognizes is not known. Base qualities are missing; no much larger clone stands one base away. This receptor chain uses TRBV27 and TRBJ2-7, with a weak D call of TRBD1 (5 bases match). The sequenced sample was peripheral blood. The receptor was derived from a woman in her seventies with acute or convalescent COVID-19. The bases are TGTGCCAGCAGTCGACAGAGCCCTTACGAGCAGTACTTC. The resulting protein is CASSRQSPYEQYF.